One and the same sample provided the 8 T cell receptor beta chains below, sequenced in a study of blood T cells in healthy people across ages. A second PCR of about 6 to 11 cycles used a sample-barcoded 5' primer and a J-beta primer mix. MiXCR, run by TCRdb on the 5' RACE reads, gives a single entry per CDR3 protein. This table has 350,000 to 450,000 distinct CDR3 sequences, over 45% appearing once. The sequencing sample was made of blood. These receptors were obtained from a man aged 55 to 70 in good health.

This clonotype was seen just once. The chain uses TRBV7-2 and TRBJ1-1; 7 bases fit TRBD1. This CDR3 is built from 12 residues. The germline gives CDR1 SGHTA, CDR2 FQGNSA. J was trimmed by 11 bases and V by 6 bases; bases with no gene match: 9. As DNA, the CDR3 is TGTGCCAGCAGAGACCCGGGACAGAAGGCTTTCTTT. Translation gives CASRDPGQKAFF. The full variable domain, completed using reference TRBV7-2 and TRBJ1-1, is GAGVSQSPSNKVTEKGKDVELRCDPISGHTALYWYRQSLGQGLEFLIYFQGNSAPDKSGLPSDRFSAERTGGSVSTLTIQRTQQEDSAVYLCASRDPGQKAFFGQGTRLTVV.

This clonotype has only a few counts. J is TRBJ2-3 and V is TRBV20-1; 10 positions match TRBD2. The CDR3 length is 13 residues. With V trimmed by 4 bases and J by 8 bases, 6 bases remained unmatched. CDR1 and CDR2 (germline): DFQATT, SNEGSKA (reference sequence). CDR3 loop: CSANSGGGSTQYF. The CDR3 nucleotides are TGCAGTGCTAACAGCGGGGGGGGGAGTACGCAGTATTTT.

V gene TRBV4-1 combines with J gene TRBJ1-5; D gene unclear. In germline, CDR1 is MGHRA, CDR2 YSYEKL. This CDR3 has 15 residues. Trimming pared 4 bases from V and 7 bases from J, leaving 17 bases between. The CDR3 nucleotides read TGCGCCAGCAGCCTCCCCGGGCGGCCAGACCAGCCCCAGCATTTT. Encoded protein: CASSLPGRPDQPQHF.

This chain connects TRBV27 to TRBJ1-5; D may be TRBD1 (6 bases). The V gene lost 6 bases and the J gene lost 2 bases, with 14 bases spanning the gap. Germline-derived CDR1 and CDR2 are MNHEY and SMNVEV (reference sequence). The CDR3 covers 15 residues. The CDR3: CASRSVGGGNQPQHF. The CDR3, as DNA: TGTGCCAGCAGGTCCGTGGGGGGCGGCAATCAGCCCCAGCATTTT.

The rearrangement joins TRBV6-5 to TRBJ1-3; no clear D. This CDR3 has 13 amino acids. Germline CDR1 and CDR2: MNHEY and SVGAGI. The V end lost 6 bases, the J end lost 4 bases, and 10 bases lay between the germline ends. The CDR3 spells CASSFPGGNTIYF. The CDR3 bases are TGTGCCAGCAGCTTCCCTGGGGGAAACACCATATATTTT.

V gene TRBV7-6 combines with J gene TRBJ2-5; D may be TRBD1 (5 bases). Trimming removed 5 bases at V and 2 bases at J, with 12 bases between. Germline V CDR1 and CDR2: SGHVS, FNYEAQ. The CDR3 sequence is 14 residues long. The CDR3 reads CASSALGAQETQYF. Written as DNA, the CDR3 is TGTGCCAGCAGCGCCTTAGGGGCACAAGAGACCCAGTACTTC.

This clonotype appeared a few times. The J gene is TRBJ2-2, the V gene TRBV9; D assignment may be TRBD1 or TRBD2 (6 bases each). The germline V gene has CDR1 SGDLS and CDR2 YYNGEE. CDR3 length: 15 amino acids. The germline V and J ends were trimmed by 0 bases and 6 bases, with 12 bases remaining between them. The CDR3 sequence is CASSVEGGVPGELFF. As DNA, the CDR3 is TGTGCCAGCAGCGTAGAGGGGGGAGTCCCCGGGGAGCTGTTTTTT.

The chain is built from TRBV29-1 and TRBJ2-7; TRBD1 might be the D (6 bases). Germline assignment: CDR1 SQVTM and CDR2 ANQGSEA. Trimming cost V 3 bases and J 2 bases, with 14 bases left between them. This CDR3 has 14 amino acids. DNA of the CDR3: TGCAGCGTTGATGGTGGACAGCGAGCCTACGAGCAGTACTTC. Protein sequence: CSVDGGQRAYEQYF.